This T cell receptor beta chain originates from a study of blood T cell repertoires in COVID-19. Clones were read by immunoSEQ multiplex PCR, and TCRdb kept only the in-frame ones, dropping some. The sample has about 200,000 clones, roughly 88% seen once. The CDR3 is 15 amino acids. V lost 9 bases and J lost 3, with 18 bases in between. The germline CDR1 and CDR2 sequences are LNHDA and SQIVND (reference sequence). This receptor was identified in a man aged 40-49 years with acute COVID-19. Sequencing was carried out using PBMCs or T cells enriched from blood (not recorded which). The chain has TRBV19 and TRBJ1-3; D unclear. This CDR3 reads CASTQRRQGGNTIYF. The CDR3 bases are TGTGCCAGCACCCAGAGGAGGCAAGGTGGAAACACCATATATTTT.